This T cell receptor beta chain was captured by sequencing in a study of T cells in Graves' hyperthyroidism and ophthalmopathy. The ends were cut back, 3 bases at V and 8 bases at J, with 19 bases in the middle. This CDR3 is built from 15 residues. Germline V CDR1 and CDR2: KGHSH, LQKENI. Regions amplified from RNA transcripts were the TCR beta CDR3 regions. HTBI primers were employed in a first-round RT-PCR of the TCR CDR3. TCRdb used MiXCR to reprocess the multiplex PCR reads, holding one entry per CDR3 protein. Among fewer than 350,000 distinct CDR3 sequences listed, about 15% were seen once. In this sample, this clonotype turned up many times. Uncontrolled infection, other autoimmune disease, pregnancy or lactation led to exclusion. Used for diagnoses were clinical symptoms, serum thyroxine and TRAb, thyroid ultrasound and orbital computed tomography.

This chain joins TRBV18 and TRBJ1-2; possibly TRBD1 for D (5 bases). This TCR derives from a woman in her forties or fifties with Graves' hyperthyroidism that later progressed to Graves' ophthalmopathy. Sequences were obtained from blood. The CDR3 DNA reads as TGTGCCAGCTCACCCGAACGGGGGGACCTTGGAGGCTACACCTTC. Translating gives CASSPERGDLGGYTF.